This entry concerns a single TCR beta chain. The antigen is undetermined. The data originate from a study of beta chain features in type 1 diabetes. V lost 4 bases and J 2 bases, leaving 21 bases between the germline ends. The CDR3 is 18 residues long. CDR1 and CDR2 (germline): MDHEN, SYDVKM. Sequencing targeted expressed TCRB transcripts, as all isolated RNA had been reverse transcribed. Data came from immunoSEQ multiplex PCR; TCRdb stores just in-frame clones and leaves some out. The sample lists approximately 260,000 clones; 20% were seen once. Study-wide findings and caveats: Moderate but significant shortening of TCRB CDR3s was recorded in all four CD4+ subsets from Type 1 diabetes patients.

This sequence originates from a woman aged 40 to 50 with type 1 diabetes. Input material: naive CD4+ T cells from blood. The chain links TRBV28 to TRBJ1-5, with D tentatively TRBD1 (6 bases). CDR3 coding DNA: TGTGCCAGCAGTTCATACCCCCTGGCAGGGGTTGGCAATCAGCCCCAGCATTTT. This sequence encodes CASSSYPLAGVGNQPQHF.